The following is a T cell receptor (beta chain) sequence with its context. The CDR3 covers 13 residues. Germline assignment: CDR1 SNHLY and CDR2 FYNNEI. V lost 7 bases, J lost 5 bases, and 14 bases lay in between. These data belong to a study of blood T cells in healthy people across ages. Peripheral blood samples of roughly 9.8 milliliters were drawn from each donor. For the second PCR, which ran for about 7 to 11 cycles, a sample-barcoded 5' primer and a J-beta primer mix were used. Each CDR3 protein gets one entry after TCRdb re-called the 5' RACE reads with MiXCR. Of approximately 780,000 distinct CDR3 sequences listed, 20% to 30% are singletons. Separately, the same data were catalogued under a study of T cells of mothers and their children.

The V gene is TRBV2, the J gene TRBJ1-1; D gene unclear. The sample taken for sequencing was blood. This TCR came from a boy younger than 18 in good health. CDR3 coding DNA: TGTGCCAGCAATCAGGAGAAGAGAACTGAAGCTTTCTTT. This codes for CASNQEKRTEAFF.